The 23 T cell receptor beta chains reported below all come from one sample, sequenced in a study of cytomegalovirus exposure and HLA in healthy donors. A multiplex PCR was run with 60 Vbeta primers and 13 Jbeta primers. Produced via immunoSEQ multiplex PCR; TCRdb's table is partial and in-frame only. The sample shows 150,000 to 200,000 clones, roughly 80% of them seen only once. Input material: PBMCs. The receptors derive from a man aged 18 to 35 in good health and CMV-seropositive.

This rearrangement joins TRBV10-3 to TRBJ1-4; 7 bases line up with TRBD1. CDR1 and CDR2 (germline): ENHRY, SYGVKD. Trimming took 0 bases from V and 5 from J; bases not matched to a gene: 3. The CDR3 length is 15 residues. The CDR3 region has the DNA TGTGCCATCAGTGAGTCAGGGACAGTGAATGAAAAACTGTTTTTT. Protein product: CAISESGTVNEKLFF.

This clone was detected a few times. V usage is TRBV28 and J usage is TRBJ2-6; D possibly corresponds to TRBD2 (5 bases). The length of the CDR3 is 14 residues. Germline values: CDR1 MDHEN, CDR2 SYDVKM. V gave up 7 bases and J gave up 4 bases, with 11 bases separating them. CDR3 loop: CASTERVGANVLTF. The CDR3, as DNA: TGTGCCAGCACCGAGAGGGTCGGGGCCAACGTCCTGACTTTC.

To note about this clone: A read error may account for a junction end that differs from germline. This CDR3 reads CASMRQSYGYPF. DNA for the CDR3: TGTGCCAGCATGAGGCAGTCCTATGGCTACCCCTTC. V is TRBV9 and J is TRBJ1-2, with D uncertain. This CDR3 region has 12 residues. CDR1 is SGDLS, CDR2 YYNGEE, per germline.

The V and J genes are TRBV7-9 and TRBJ2-2; TRBD1 aligns across 7 bases. The V segment lost 8 bases and the J segment 7 bases; nucleotides outside the gene matches: 10. The CDR3 runs 14 residues. Germline CDR1 SEHNR, CDR2 FQNEAQ (reference sequence). The CDR3 loop reads CASALDRHSGELFF. In DNA, the CDR3 is TGTGCCAGCGCCTTGGACAGGCATAGCGGGGAGCTGTTTTTT.

This chain connects TRBV5-1 to TRBJ1-3, with D possibly TRBD1 on 6 matching bases. The CDR3 runs 15 residues. Germline lookup yields CDR1 SGHRS and CDR2 YFSETQ. Trimming cost V 4 bases and J 0 bases, with 11 bases left between them. The CDR3 nucleotides read TGCGCCAGCAGCGTACAGGGCACCTCTGGAAACACCATATATTTT. The encoded protein is CASSVQGTSGNTIYF.

A few counts support this clone. The CDR3 loop reads CASSEMSGRVETQYF. Here the CDR3 DNA reads TGTGCCAGCAGTGAAATGAGCGGGAGGGTGGAGACCCAGTACTTC. The rearrangement joins TRBV2 to TRBJ2-5, with 10 bases lining up with TRBD2. CDR3 size: 15 residues. The germline CDR1 and CDR2 sequences are SNHLY and FYNNEI. The J segment lost 5 bases and the V segment lost 2 bases, leaving 5 bases of the junction unmatched.

This clone appeared a single time. The gene calls are TRBV15 and TRBJ2-1; TRBD1 agrees at 9 bases. Trimming took 0 bases from V and 6 from J; bases not matched to a gene: 6. Germline-derived CDR1 and CDR2 are LNHNV and YYDKDF (reference sequence). This CDR3 region has 16 residues. In nucleotides, the CDR3 is TGTGCCACCAGCAGAGACCGGGACAGGGTTGTCAATGAGCAGTTCTTC. Translated, it gives CATSRDRDRVVNEQFF.

V and J are TRBV2 and TRBJ2-1; 11 bases map to TRBD2. The CDR3 covers 16 residues. Per germline, CDR1 SNHLY and CDR2 FYNNEI. Losses at the gene ends were 2 bases for V and 5 bases for J; bases not matched to a gene: 5. The CDR3 sequence is CASSEFMGLADNEQFF. DNA of the CDR3: TGTGCCAGCAGTGAATTTATGGGACTAGCGGACAATGAGCAGTTCTTC.

CDR3 sequence (DNA): TGTGCCAGCAGCTTAACGACCTCAACGGGTGGCTACACCTTC. Translating it yields CASSLTTSTGGYTF. This chain links TRBV7-3 with TRBJ1-2; no reliable D call. Germline loops: CDR1 SGHTA, CDR2 FQGTGA. The CDR3 length is 14 residues. V dropped 0 bases and J dropped 7 bases, with 12 bases sitting between them.

J is TRBJ2-1 and V is TRBV19, with TRBD2 identical over 12 bases. V was clipped by 5 bases and J by 4 bases; unmatched bases: 9. CDR3 length equals 17 residues. CDR1 is LNHDA and CDR2 is SQIVND in the germline V gene (reference sequence). The CDR3 DNA reads TGTGCCAGTAGTGCTAAACGACTAGCGGGAGTTTACAATGAGCAGTTCTTC. Translated, it gives CASSAKRLAGVYNEQFF.

V is TRBV4-2 and J is TRBJ2-1, with a weak D call TRBD2 (6 bases). The length of the CDR3 is 16 residues. V was trimmed by 2 bases and J by 0 bases, leaving 11 bases between them. Germline-derived CDR1 and CDR2 are LGHNA and YNFKEQ. In DNA, the CDR3 is TGTGCCAGCAGCCAACCGGCGGGGAGCTCCTACAATGAGCAGTTCTTC. Protein: CASSQPAGSSYNEQFF.

The genes are TRBV6-1 and TRBJ2-7, with TRBD1 identical over 8 bases. The germline gives CDR1 MNHNS, CDR2 SASEGT. The CDR3 consists of 15 residues. V was pared by 4 bases and J by 7 bases, with 12 bases of the junction left unmatched. CDR3 loop: CASSAYGTGKGEQYF. DNA of the CDR3: TGTGCCAGCAGTGCTTACGGGACAGGTAAAGGTGAGCAGTACTTC.

Concerning this clone: Distinct nucleotide sequences in the sample also encode this CDR3. The rearrangement uses TRBV6-5 and TRBJ2-7; D uncertain. There are 12 residues in the CDR3. The V gene's germline CDR1 is MNHEY and CDR2 SVGAGI. Between the trimmed V and J ends, which lost 6 bases and 1 base, there was a span of 7 bases. CDR3 sequence reads: CASSSTSYEQYF. DNA for the CDR3: TGTGCCAGCAGCTCGACTTCCTACGAGCAGTACTTC.

This chain connects TRBV28 to TRBJ2-7; D is perhaps TRBD1 (5 bases). Trimming cost V 7 bases and J 3 bases, with 16 bases left between them. The CDR3 length is 14 residues. Germline V CDR1 and CDR2: MDHEN, SYDVKM. CDR3 loop: CASTRVRRSYEQYF. The CDR3 DNA reads as TGTGCCAGCACCAGGGTCCGGCGGAGCTACGAGCAGTACTTC. The full variable domain, completed using reference TRBV28 and TRBJ2-7, is DVKVTQSSRYLVKRTGEKVFLECVQDMDHENMFWYRQDPGLGLRLIYFSYDVKMKEKGDIPEGYSVSREKKERFSLILESASTNQTSMYLCASTRVRRSYEQYFGPGTRLTVT.

This chain connects TRBV29-1 to TRBJ2-5; maybe TRBD1 (6 bases). Germline values: CDR1 SQVTM, CDR2 ANQGSEA. V lost 6 bases and J lost 7, with 15 bases in between. The CDR3 is 12 amino acids. The CDR3 loop reads CSVQKQGVTQYF. Written as DNA, the CDR3 is TGCAGCGTGCAAAAACAGGGTGTGACCCAGTACTTC.

The V gene is TRBV21-1, the J gene TRBJ2-5; the D call TRBD2 from the table was never checked on the DNA. TRBV21-1 is described as a pseudogene. The CDR3 covers 16 residues. In nucleotides, the CDR3 is TGTGCCAGCAGCCTATGGGCGGGAGGGCCAAGGGAGACCCAGTACTTC. Translating gives CASSLWAGGPRETQYF.

This chain uses TRBV5-4 with TRBJ2-1; 11 bases match TRBD2. The CDR3 covers 15 residues. The germline V gene has CDR1 SGHNT and CDR2 YYREEE (reference sequence). The V gene end was trimmed by 2 bases and the J gene end by 10 bases; junction bases not matched to a gene: 8. CDR3 loop: CASSFSGRALGEQFF. CDR3 nucleotide sequence: TGTGCCAGCAGCTTTAGCGGGAGGGCCCTTGGAGAGCAGTTCTTC.

This clone was recorded only once. The chain uses TRBV7-8 and TRBJ1-4, with 11 positions matching TRBD1. V was clipped by 5 bases and J by 0 bases; unmatched bases: 8. The CDR3 is 18 amino acids. The V gene's germline CDR1 is SGHVS and CDR2 FQNEAQ. CDR3 residues: CASSLGTGGRATNEKLFF. The CDR3 nucleotides are TGTGCCAGCAGCCTAGGGACAGGGGGTCGGGCAACTAATGAAAAACTGTTTTTT.

The gene calls are TRBV19 and TRBJ2-3; D perhaps matches TRBD1 (6 bases). CDR3 length equals 15 residues. Trimming left V 3 bases short and J 6 bases short, with 16 bases between. Germline values: CDR1 LNHDA, CDR2 SQIVND (reference sequence). CDR3 DNA: TGTGCCAGTAGTATGTCAGGGGTCGGTTGGGATACGCAGTATTTT. This sequence encodes CASSMSGVGWDTQYF.

A note on this clone: Germline and junction disagree at one end, which may indicate a read error. The chain joins TRBV7-9 to TRBJ2-3; D is uncertain. This CDR3 comprises 14 residues. From germline, CDR1 is SEHNR and CDR2 FQNEAQ (reference sequence). CDR3 sequence reads: CSSSSLGSTDTQYF. The CDR3 region has the DNA TGTTCCAGCAGCTCCCTAGGCTCCACAGATACGCAGTATTTT.

The CDR3, as DNA: TGTGCCAGCAGCCAACGACAGGGGTATCAGCCCCAGCATTTT. Translating it yields CASSQRQGYQPQHF. J is TRBJ1-5 and V is TRBV28, with 8 bases that match TRBD1. V shed 6 bases and J 5 bases; nucleotides not matched to a gene: 6. The CDR3 covers 14 residues. Germline V CDR1 and CDR2: MDHEN, SYDVKM.

V gene TRBV19 combines with J gene TRBJ1-4; D is uncertain. This CDR3 has 14 amino acids. Looked up from germline, CDR1 is LNHDA and CDR2 is SQIVND (reference sequence). The V and J ends lost 3 bases and 7 bases respectively, with 12 bases between them. CDR3 bases: TGTGCCAGTAGTATTAATTCGTTCGGTGAAAAACTGTTTTTT. This encodes CASSINSFGEKLFF.

For this clone: An end of the junction does not agree with germline; a read error may underlie this. V is TRBV10-2 and J is TRBJ2-3; TRBD1 aligns across 9 bases. The CDR3 totals 14 residues. The germline CDR1 and CDR2 sequences are WSHSY and SAAADI. CDR3 DNA sequence: TGCGCCAGCAGAGAGTACAGGGGGCAGGGTACGCAGTATTTT. Translated, it gives CASREYRGQGTQYF.